This T cell receptor (beta chain) was found in a study of beta chain features in type 1 diabetes. Study-wide points: Type 1 diabetes patients had moderately but significantly shorter TCRB CDR3s in all four CD4+ subsets. Fewer insertions but more deletions were seen at VDJ junctions in type 1 diabetes patients.

CDR3 size: 13 residues. Germline V lookup: CDR1 SNHLY, CDR2 FYNNEI. V was pared by 6 bases and J by 4 bases, with 4 bases of the junction left unmatched. This clone was counted many times. The antigen is undetermined. The sample contains more than one DNA sequence encoding this CDR3. CD4+ cells of the naive, central memory, regulatory and stem cell-like memory types were sorted via CD45RO/CCR7/CD25/CD127/CD95/CD27. Sequenced material consisted of expressed TCRB transcripts (all of the isolated RNA was reverse transcribed). Sequencing was performed with immunoSEQ multiplex PCR; in TCRdb, only in-frame clones are kept and a portion is missing. The table has nearly 350,000 clones, 6.5% to 10% seen once.

J is TRBJ1-2 and V is TRBV2, with TRBD1 matching 8 bases. The clonotype comes from a woman aged 18-29 years in good health. The source material was central memory CD4+ T cells from blood. The CDR3 DNA sequence: TGTGCCAGCAGCGCCGGGACAGGCTATGGCTACACCTTC. Translated, it gives CASSAGTGYGYTF.